This entry concerns a single T cell receptor beta chain. Antigen specificity is unknown. These data originate in a study of Tregs in tolerant kidney transplant recipients. Study conclusions and caveats: Expanding Tregs on activated donor B cells appeared to best identify donor-specific TCRbeta clones.

Looked up from germline, CDR1 is SSHAT and CDR2 is FNYEAQ (reference sequence). The V gene end was trimmed by 5 bases and the J gene end by 2 bases; junction bases not matched to a gene: 13. The CDR3 extends over 17 amino acids. The protocol was immunoSEQ multiplex PCR, while the TCRdb copy is restricted to in-frame clones and leaves out a portion. This sample yields tens of thousands of clones, of which 93% are seen a single time; approximately 0.48% belongs to the top ten. This chain joins TRBV7-7 and TRBJ2-7; 9 nucleotides match TRBD1. The receptor was isolated from a human donor who received a combined kidney and bone marrow transplant. The sequenced sample was CD4+ T cells from blood, obtained before the transplant. CDR3 nucleotide sequence: TGTGCCAGCAGCCCGAAACCGACAGGGGGGACCCCCTACGAGCAGTACTTC. Protein: CASSPKPTGGTPYEQYF.